The 21 T cell receptor beta chains below were found in one sample sequenced in a study of Graves' ophthalmopathy and Graves' hyperthyroidism. Using RNA transcripts, the TCR beta CDR3 regions were amplified. The workflow started with a first-round RT-PCR run with HTBI primers and then moved on to a second-round multiplex PCR. MiXCR was run by TCRdb on the multiplex PCR reads, yielding one entry per CDR3 protein. The sample includes approximately 700,000 distinct CDR3 sequences, 35% to 50% of them seen just once. The sample taken for sequencing was peripheral blood. These receptors all come from an adult man with Graves' ophthalmopathy.

This clonotype was detected a few times. V gene TRBV24-1 combines with J gene TRBJ1-5; TRBD1 might be the D (6 bases). The CDR3 consists of 14 residues. Per the germline V gene, CDR1 is KGHDR and CDR2 is SFDVKD. V was trimmed by 11 bases and J by 4 bases, leaving 17 bases between them. The CDR3 reads CASSPMTGNQPQHF. The CDR3 DNA is TGTGCCAGCTCACCTATGACAGGAAATCAGCCCCAGCATTTT.

This clonotype appeared a few times. The V and J genes are TRBV7-9 and TRBJ2-5, with 7 bases that match TRBD2. The ends lost 7 bases at V and 4 bases at J; junction bases unmatched: 12. Germline values: CDR1 SEHNR, CDR2 FQNEAQ (reference sequence). The CDR3 consists of 15 residues. CDR3 sequence (DNA): TGTGCCAGCACCCCAGCGGGGCCGGTGGCAGAGACCCAGTACTTC. Protein product: CASTPAGPVAETQYF.

This clonotype was recorded many times. The V and J genes are TRBV7-3 and TRBJ1-6; weak D call: TRBD1 (6 bases). Germline V gene data show CDR1 as SGHTA and CDR2 as FQGTGA. With 0 bases removed from V and 7 bases from J, the gap between germline ends came to 7 bases. The CDR3 length is 14 residues. This CDR3 reads CASSLTQGNSPLHF. The CDR3 DNA follows: TGTGCCAGCAGCTTAACCCAGGGGAATTCACCCCTCCACTTT.

This clonotype appeared a single time. This chain uses TRBV7-9 with TRBJ2-5; D tentatively reads TRBD1 or TRBD2 (6 bases each). Germline loops: CDR1 SEHNR, CDR2 FQNEAQ (reference sequence). V was clipped by 4 bases and J by 4 bases, with 16 bases between them. The CDR3 length is 15 residues. CDR3 residues: CASSSLPGAGETQYF. CDR3 coding DNA: TGTGCCAGCAGCTCGTTACCGGGGGCCGGAGAGACCCAGTACTTC.

This chain uses TRBV29-1 with TRBJ1-4; D unclear. Germline V gene lookup returns CDR1 SQVTM and CDR2 ANQGSEA. Trimming removed 7 bases from V and 6 bases from J, with 6 bases in between. The CDR3 runs 10 residues. The CDR3 DNA reads TGCAGCGAAGCCGATGAAAAACTGTTTTTT. It is translated as CSEADEKLFF.

This clonotype has ten or more counts. The J gene is TRBJ1-6, the V gene TRBV19; TRBD1 agrees at 7 bases. CDR1 and CDR2 (germline): LNHDA, SQIVND (reference sequence). There are 15 residues in the CDR3. Losses at the gene ends were 6 bases for V and 8 bases for J; bases not matched to a gene: 10. DNA of the CDR3: TGTGCCAGTAGCCGGACCAGGGGGAATGATTCACCCCTCCACTTT. This codes for CASSRTRGNDSPLHF.

This clonotype was detected ten times or more. The V and J genes are TRBV19 and TRBJ2-6; D not certain. V gave up 6 bases and J gave up 8 bases, with 11 bases separating them. The CDR3 sequence is 13 residues long. The germline V gene encodes CDR1 LNHDA and CDR2 SQIVND (reference sequence). The CDR3 here is CASSQKTSNVLTF. The CDR3 DNA is TGTGCCAGTAGCCAAAAAACCTCCAACGTCCTGACTTTC. Based on the CDR3 plus reference TRBV19 and TRBJ2-6, the full variable domain is DGGITQSPKYLFRKEGQNVTLSCEQNLNHDAMYWYRQDPGQGLRLIYYSQIVNDFQKGDIAEGYSVSREKKESFPLTVTSAQKNPTAFYLCASSQKTSNVLTFGAGSRLTVL.

This clonotype showed up many times. The chain couples TRBV9 to TRBJ2-7, with D perhaps being TRBD1 or TRBD2 (7 bases each). From germline, CDR1 is SGDLS and CDR2 YYNGEE. Trimming cost V 0 bases and J 4 bases, with 11 bases left between them. The CDR3 sequence is 14 residues long. The CDR3 nucleotides read TGTGCCAGCAGCGTAGACAGGGGAGGGTACGAGCAGTACTTC. As protein: CASSVDRGGYEQYF. The entire variable domain, with the rest obtained from reference TRBV9 and TRBJ2-7, is as follows: DSGVTQTPKHLITATGQRVTLRCSPRSGDLSVYWYQQSLDQGLQFLIQYYNGEERAKGNILERFSAQQFPDLHSELNLSSLELGDSALYFCASSVDRGGYEQYFGPGTRLTVT.

This clonotype was detected many times. The chain combines TRBV7-2 with TRBJ2-7; a weak D match, TRBD1 (6 bases). Germline CDR1 is SGHTA and CDR2 is FQGNSA. V lost 4 bases, J lost 2 bases, and 9 bases lay in between. The CDR3 has 13 residues. The CDR3: CASSSTGTYEQYF. CDR3 DNA sequence: TGTGCCAGCAGCTCAACAGGGACCTACGAGCAGTACTTC.

The rearrangement uses TRBV25-1 and TRBJ1-6; D ambiguous. The CDR3 extends over 15 amino acids. CDR1 and CDR2 from the germline V gene are MGHDK and SYGVNS. Trimming left V 4 bases short and J 1 base short, with 8 bases between. CDR3 coding DNA: TGTGCCAGCAGTGGTACGTTGTCCTATAATTCACCCCTCCACTTT. As protein: CASSGTLSYNSPLHF.

A remark on this clonotype: One junction end does not reproduce the germline sequence, and a read error may be involved. The chain couples TRBV10-3 to TRBJ1-2, with 8 bases matching TRBD1. The CDR3 consists of 16 residues. Germline V gene data show CDR1 as ENHRY and CDR2 as SYGVKD. This CDR3 reads CASSVRTGQGAPGYTF. The CDR3 DNA reads TGTGCCAGCAGTGTCCGAACGGGGCAGGGGGCTCCGGGCTACACCTTC.

The chain couples TRBV25-1 to TRBJ1-4; 8 nucleotides align to TRBD1. The CDR3 totals 15 residues. Germline V lookup: CDR1 MGHDK, CDR2 SYGVNS. The V segment lost 4 bases and the J segment 7 bases; nucleotides outside the gene matches: 8. CDR3 sequence: CASSATGVYGEKLFF. Here the CDR3 DNA reads TGTGCCAGCAGTGCGACAGGGGTCTACGGTGAAAAACTGTTTTTT. Variable domain in full (rest from reference TRBV25-1 and TRBJ1-4): EADIYQTPRYLVIGTGKKITLECSQTMGHDKMYWYQQDPGMELHLIHYSYGVNSTEKGDLSSESTVSRIRTEHFPLTLESARPSHTSQYLCASSATGVYGEKLFFGSGTQLSVL.

To note about this clonotype: A much larger clone lies a single base off, so this may be a read error. This rearrangement joins TRBV25-1 to TRBJ1-4, with D unresolved. Germline lookup yields CDR1 MGHDK and CDR2 SYGVNS. The CDR3 totals 15 residues. V lost 6 bases and J lost 8, with 19 bases in between. The CDR3 spells CASSLASGKGEKLFF. The CDR3 DNA sequence: TGTGCCAGCAGCTTGGCCAGTGGGAAAGGAGAAAAACTGTTTTTT.

The CDR3 is CASSLTGGGWTEAFF. The CDR3 DNA reads as TGTGCCAGCAGCCTAACAGGGGGCGGGTGGACTGAAGCTTTCTTT. The genes are TRBV12-3 or TRBV12-4 and TRBJ1-1, with 9 bases lining up with TRBD1. V gave up 6 bases and J gave up 5 bases; unmatched junction bases: 10. The CDR3 runs to 15 residues.

The chain is built from TRBV7-6 and TRBJ2-2; D not certain. With 4 bases removed from V and 5 bases from J, the gap between germline ends came to 11 bases. The CDR3 length is 14 residues. Germline CDR1 is SGHVS and CDR2 is FNYEAQ. Written as DNA, the CDR3 is TGTGCCAGCAGCTCAGACCCTATTACCGGGGAGCTGTTTTTT. It codes for CASSSDPITGELFF.

This clonotype was seen a handful of times. The gene calls are TRBV2 and TRBJ1-5, with D perhaps TRBD1 (5 bases). The CDR3 contains 15 residues. Germline V gene lookup returns CDR1 SNHLY and CDR2 FYNNEI. The V and J ends lost 6 bases and 3 bases respectively, with 15 bases between them. In nucleotides, the CDR3 is TGTGCCAGCAGCCCCCCGGGGCGGTTCAATCAGCCCCAGCATTTT. It specifies CASSPPGRFNQPQHF.

The genes are TRBV20-1 and TRBJ1-5; D gene unclear. Germline lookup yields CDR1 DFQATT and CDR2 SNEGSKA (reference sequence). This CDR3 is built from 14 residues. V was clipped by 5 bases and J by 2 bases, with 13 bases between them. The CDR3 protein is CSALAGFGNQPQHF. The DNA for the CDR3 is TGCAGTGCTTTGGCGGGGTTTGGCAATCAGCCCCAGCATTTT.

The V gene is TRBV10-3, the J gene TRBJ2-7; 10 nucleotides align to TRBD1. V was clipped by 10 bases and J by 1 base; unmatched bases: 10. The germline V gene has CDR1 ENHRY and CDR2 SYGVKD. The CDR3 sequence is 15 residues long. The CDR3 DNA follows: TGTGCCAGCGAACCGACAGGGGGCCTATCCTACGAGCAGTACTTC. Translated: CASEPTGGLSYEQYF.

This clonotype has ten or more counts. V gene TRBV29-1 combines with J gene TRBJ1-3, with TRBD1 identical over 10 bases. CDR1 is SQVTM, CDR2 ANQGSEA, per germline. CDR3 length: 14 amino acids. V gave up 5 bases and J gave up 2 bases; unmatched junction bases: 3. The CDR3 loop reads CSVTTGGAGNTIYF. The CDR3 DNA reads as TGCAGCGTTACGACAGGGGGCGCTGGAAACACCATATATTTT. Full variable domain (remainder filled in from reference TRBV29-1 and TRBJ1-3): SAVISQKPSRDICQRGTSLTIQCQVDSQVTMMFWYRQQPGQSLTLIATANQGSEATYESGFVIDKFPISRPNLTFSTLTVSNMSPEDSSIYLCSVTTGGAGNTIYFGEGSWLTVV.

This clonotype was seen ten or more times. The chain has TRBV29-1 and TRBJ1-1; tentative D call: TRBD1 (6 bases). The V gene's germline CDR1 is SQVTM and CDR2 ANQGSEA. The CDR3 has 13 amino acids. V dropped 7 bases and J dropped 1 base, with 13 bases sitting between them. CDR3 in DNA: TGCAGCGGGAGGGGACATTCGAACACTGAAGCTTTCTTT. Translated: CSGRGHSNTEAFF.

This clonotype was counted between two and nine times. V is TRBV2 and J is TRBJ2-1; TRBD2 matches 14 bases. CDR3 size: 14 residues. Germline values: CDR1 SNHLY, CDR2 FYNNEI. The trim removed 8 bases at V and 8 bases at J, leaving 5 bases unmatched. CDR3 loop: CASHGTSGGDEQFF. As DNA, the CDR3 is TGTGCCAGCCACGGGACTAGCGGGGGCGATGAGCAGTTCTTC.